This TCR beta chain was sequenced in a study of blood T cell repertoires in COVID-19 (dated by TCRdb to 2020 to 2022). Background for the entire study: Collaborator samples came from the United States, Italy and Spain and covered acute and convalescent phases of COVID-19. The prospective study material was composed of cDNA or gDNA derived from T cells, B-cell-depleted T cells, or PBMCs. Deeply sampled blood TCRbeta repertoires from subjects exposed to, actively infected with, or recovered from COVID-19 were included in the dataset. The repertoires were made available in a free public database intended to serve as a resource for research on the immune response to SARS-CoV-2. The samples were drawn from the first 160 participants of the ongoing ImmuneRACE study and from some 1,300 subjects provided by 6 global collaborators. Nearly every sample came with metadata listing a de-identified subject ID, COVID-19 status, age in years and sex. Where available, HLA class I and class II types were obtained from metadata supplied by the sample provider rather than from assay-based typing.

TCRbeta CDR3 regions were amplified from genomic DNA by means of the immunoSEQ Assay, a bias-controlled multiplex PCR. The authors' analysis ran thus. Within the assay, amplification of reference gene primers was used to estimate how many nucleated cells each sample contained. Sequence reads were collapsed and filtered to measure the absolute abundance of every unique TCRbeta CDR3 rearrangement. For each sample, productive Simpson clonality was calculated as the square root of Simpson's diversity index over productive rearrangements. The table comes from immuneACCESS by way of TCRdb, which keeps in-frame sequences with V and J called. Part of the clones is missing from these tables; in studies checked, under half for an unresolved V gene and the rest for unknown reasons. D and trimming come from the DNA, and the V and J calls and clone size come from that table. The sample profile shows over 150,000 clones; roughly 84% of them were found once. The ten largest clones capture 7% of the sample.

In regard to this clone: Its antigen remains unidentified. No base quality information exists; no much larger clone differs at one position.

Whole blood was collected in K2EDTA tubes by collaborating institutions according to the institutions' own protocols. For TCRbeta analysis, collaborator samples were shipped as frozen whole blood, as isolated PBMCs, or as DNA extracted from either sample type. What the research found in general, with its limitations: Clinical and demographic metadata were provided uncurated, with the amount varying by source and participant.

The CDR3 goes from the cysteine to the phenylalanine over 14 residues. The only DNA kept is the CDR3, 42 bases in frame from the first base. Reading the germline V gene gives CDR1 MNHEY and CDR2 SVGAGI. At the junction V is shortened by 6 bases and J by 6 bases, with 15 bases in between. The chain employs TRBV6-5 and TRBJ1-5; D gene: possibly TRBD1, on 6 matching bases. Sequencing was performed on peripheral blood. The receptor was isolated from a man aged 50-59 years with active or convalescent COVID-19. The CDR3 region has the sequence CASREGGGSQPQHF. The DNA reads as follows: TGTGCCAGCAGGGAGGGAGGGGGTAGTCAGCCCCAGCATTTT.